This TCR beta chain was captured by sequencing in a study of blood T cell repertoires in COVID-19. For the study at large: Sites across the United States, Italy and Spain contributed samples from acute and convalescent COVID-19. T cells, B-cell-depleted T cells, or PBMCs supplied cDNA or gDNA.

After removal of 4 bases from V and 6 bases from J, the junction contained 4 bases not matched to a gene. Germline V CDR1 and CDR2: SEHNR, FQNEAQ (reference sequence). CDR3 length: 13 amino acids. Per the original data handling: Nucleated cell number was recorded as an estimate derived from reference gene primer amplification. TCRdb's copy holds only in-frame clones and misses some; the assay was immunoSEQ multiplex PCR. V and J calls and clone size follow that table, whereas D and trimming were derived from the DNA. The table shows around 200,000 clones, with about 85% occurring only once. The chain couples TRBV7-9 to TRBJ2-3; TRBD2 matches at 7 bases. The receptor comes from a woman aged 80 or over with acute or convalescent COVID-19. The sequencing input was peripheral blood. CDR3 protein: CASSSQAGDTQYF. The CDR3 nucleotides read TGTGCCAGCAGCTCGCAAGCGGGGGATACGCAGTATTTT.